This T cell receptor beta chain was captured in a study of cytomegalovirus exposure and HLA in healthy donors. CDR3 length: 13 amino acids. The germline V and J ends were trimmed by 2 bases and 8 bases, with 15 bases remaining between them. In germline, CDR1 is GTSNPN, CDR2 SVGIG (reference sequence). Primers for the PCR totalled 60 Vbeta and 13 Jbeta. Some clones are missing from TCRdb's copy, which holds only in-frame ones; the method was immunoSEQ multiplex PCR. The sample lists approximately 110,000 clones, about 76% occurring once. Source material: PBMCs. The genes are TRBV30 and TRBJ1-2; tentatively, D is TRBD1 (5 bases). The receptor's source is a woman aged 60-75 years in good health and CMV-seropositive. The CDR3 DNA follows: TGTGCCTGGAGTTCTCAGGGTAAAATAGGCTACACCTTC. As protein: CAWSSQGKIGYTF. The whole variable domain, remainder taken from reference TRBV30 and TRBJ1-2, is SQTIHQWPATLVQPVGSPLSLECTVEGTSNPNLYWYRQAAGRGLQLLFYSVGIGQISSEVPQNLSASRPQDRQFILSSKKLLLSDSGFYLCAWSSQGKIGYTFGSGTRLTVV.